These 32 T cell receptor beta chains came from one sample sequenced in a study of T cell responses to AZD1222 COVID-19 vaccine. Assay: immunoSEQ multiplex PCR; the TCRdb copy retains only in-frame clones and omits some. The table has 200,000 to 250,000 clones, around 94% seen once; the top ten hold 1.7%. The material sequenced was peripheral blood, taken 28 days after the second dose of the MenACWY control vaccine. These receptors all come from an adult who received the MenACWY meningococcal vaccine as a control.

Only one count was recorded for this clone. The CDR3 bases are TGCGCCAGCAGCCAAGATCTGTCGGGAAACACCATATATTTT. Translating it yields CASSQDLSGNTIYF. The chain has TRBV4-3 and TRBJ1-3; D is undetermined. The CDR3 loop spans 14 amino acids. Germline assignment: CDR1 LGHNA and CDR2 YSLEER. V shed 0 bases and J shed 4 bases, with 7 bases lying between them.

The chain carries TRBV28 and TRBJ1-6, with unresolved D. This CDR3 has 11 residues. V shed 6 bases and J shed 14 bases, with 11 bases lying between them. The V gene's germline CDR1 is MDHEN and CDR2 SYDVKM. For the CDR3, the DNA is TGTGCCAGCAGCCGTATTTCCACCCTCCACTTT. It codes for CASSRISTLHF. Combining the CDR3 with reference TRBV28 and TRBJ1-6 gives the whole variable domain DVKVTQSSRYLVKRTGEKVFLECVQDMDHENMFWYRQDPGLGLRLIYFSYDVKMKEKGDIPEGYSVSREKKERFSLILESASTNQTSMYLCASSRISTLHFGNGTRLTVT.

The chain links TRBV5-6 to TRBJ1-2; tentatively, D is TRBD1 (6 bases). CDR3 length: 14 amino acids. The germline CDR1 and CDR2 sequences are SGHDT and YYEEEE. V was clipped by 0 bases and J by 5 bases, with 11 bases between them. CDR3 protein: CASSLAGAGYGYTF. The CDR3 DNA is TGTGCCAGCAGCTTGGCGGGGGCTGGTTATGGCTACACCTTC.

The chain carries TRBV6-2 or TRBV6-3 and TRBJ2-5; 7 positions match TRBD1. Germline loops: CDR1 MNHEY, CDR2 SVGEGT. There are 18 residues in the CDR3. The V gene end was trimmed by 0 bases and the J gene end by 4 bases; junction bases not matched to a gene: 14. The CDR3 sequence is CASSYSRTGRLQGETQYF. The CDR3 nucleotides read TGTGCCAGCAGTTACTCGAGGACAGGAAGGCTTCAAGGAGAGACCCAGTACTTC.

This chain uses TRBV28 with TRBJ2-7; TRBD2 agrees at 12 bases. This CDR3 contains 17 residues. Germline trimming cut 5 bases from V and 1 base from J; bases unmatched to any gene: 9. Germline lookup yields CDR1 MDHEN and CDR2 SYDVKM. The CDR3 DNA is TGTGCCAGCAGTCCCCTGACGCTAGCGGGAGGGTCCTACGAGCAGTACTTC. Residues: CASSPLTLAGGSYEQYF.

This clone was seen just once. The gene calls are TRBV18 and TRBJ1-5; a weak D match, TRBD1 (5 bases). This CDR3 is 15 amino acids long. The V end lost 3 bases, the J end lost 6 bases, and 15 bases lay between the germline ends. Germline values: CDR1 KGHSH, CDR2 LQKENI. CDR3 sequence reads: CASSPGTGGGQPQHF. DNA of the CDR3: TGTGCCAGCTCACCTGGGACGGGCGGGGGTCAGCCCCAGCATTTT.

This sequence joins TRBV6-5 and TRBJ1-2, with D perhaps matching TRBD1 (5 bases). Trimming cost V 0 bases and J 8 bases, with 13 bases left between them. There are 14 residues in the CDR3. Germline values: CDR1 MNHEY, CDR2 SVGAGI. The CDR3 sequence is CASSYSQGLSGYTF. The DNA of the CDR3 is TGTGCCAGCAGTTACTCTCAGGGCCTTTCGGGCTACACCTTC.

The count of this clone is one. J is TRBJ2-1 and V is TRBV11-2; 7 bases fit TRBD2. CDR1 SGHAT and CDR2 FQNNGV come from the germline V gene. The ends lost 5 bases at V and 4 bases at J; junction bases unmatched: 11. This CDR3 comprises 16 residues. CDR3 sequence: CASSPGPGGGYNEQFF. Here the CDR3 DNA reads TGTGCCAGCAGCCCAGGGCCTGGCGGGGGTTACAATGAGCAGTTCTTC.

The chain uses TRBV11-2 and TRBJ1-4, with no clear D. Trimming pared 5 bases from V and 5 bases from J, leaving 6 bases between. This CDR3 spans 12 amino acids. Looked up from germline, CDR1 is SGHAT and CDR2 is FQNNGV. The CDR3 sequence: CASSGINEKLFF. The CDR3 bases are TGTGCCAGCAGCGGGATAAATGAAAAACTGTTTTTT.

The CDR3 region has the DNA TGTGCCAGCTCACCACCCGGGGGTGGCTACACCTTC. Translating it yields CASSPPGGGYTF. V gene TRBV18 combines with J gene TRBJ1-2, with D possibly TRBD1 on 5 matching bases. CDR1 is KGHSH and CDR2 is LQKENI in the germline V gene. Trimming left V 0 bases short and J 7 bases short, with 6 bases between. The CDR3 is made up of 12 amino acids.

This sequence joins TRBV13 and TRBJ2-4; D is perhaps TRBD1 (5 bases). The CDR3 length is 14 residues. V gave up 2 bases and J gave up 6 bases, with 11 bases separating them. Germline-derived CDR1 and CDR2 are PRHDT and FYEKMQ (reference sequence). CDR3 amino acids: CASSLRGQRNIQYF. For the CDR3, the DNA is TGTGCCAGCAGCTTAAGGGGTCAAAGAAACATTCAGTACTTC. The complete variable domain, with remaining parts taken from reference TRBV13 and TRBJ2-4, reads AAGVIQSPRHLIKEKRETATLKCYPIPRHDTVYWYQQGPGQDPQFLISFYEKMQSDKGSIPDRFSAQQFSDYHSELNMSSLELGDSALYFCASSLRGQRNIQYFGAGTRLSVL.

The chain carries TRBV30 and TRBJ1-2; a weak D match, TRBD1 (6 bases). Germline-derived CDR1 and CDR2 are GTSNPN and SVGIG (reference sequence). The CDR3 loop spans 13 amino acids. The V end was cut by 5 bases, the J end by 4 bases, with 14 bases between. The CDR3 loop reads CAWYTGLGYGYTF. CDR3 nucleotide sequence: TGTGCCTGGTACACAGGGCTAGGCTATGGCTACACCTTC.

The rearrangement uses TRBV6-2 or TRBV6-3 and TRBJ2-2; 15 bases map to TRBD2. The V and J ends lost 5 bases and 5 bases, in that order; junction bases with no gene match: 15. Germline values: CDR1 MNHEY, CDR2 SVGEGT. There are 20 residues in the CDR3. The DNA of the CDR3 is TGTGCCAGCAGTGCGCCTTCGGGACTAGCGGGGGGTCCCAAAACCGGGGAGCTGTTTTTT. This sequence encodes CASSAPSGLAGGPKTGELFF.

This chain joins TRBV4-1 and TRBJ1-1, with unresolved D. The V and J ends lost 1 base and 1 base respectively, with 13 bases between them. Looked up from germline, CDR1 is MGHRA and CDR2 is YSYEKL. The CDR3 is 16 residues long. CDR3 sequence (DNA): TGCGCCAGCAGCCAAGTCTCGGCAGCGAGGAACACTGAAGCTTTCTTT. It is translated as CASSQVSAARNTEAFF.

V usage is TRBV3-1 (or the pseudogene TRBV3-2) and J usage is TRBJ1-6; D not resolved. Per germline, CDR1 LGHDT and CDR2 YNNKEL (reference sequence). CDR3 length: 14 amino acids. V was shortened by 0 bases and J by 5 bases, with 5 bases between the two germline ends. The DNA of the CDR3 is TGTGCCAGCAGCCAAGAGGGGAATAATTCACCCCTCCACTTT. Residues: CASSQEGNNSPLHF.

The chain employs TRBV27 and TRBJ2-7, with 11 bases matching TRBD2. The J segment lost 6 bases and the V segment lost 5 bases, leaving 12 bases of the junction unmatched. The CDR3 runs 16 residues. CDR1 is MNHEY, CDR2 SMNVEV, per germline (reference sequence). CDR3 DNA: TGTGCCAGCAGTAGGCGGACTAGCGGGCCGGTGAGCGAGCAGTACTTC. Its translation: CASSRRTSGPVSEQYF.

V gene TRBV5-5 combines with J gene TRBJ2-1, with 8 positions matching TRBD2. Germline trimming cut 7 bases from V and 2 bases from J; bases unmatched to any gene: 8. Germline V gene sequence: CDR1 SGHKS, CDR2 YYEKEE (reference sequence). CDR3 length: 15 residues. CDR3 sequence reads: CASSGLGGAYNEQFF. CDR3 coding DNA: TGTGCCAGCTCGGGACTAGGAGGGGCCTACAATGAGCAGTTCTTC.

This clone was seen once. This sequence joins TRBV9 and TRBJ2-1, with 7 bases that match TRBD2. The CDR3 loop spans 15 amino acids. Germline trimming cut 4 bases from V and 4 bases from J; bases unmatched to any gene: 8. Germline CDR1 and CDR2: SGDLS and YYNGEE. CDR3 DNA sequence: TGTGCCAGCAGCCCGAGCGGGGTAAAATACAATGAGCAGTTCTTC. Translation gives CASSPSGVKYNEQFF.

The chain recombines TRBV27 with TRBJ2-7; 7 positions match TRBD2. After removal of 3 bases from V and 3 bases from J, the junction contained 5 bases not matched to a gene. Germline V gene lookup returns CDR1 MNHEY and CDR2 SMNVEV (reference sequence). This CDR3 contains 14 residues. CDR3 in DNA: TGTGCCAGCAGTTTGACCGGGACTAACTACGAGCAGTACTTC. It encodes CASSLTGTNYEQYF.

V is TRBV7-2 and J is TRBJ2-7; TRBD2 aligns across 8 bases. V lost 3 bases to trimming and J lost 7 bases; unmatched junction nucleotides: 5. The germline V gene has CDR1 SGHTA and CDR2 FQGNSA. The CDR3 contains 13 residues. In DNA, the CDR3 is TGTGCCAGCAGCTTTGGCGGGAGGTATGAGCAGTACTTC. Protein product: CASSFGGRYEQYF.

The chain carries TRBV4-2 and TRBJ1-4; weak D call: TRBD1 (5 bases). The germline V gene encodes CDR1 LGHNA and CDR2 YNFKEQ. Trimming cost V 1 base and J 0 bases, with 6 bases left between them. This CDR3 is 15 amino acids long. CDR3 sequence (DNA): TGTGCCAGCAGCCAAGGGGGGGCAACTAATGAAAAACTGTTTTTT. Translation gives CASSQGGATNEKLFF.

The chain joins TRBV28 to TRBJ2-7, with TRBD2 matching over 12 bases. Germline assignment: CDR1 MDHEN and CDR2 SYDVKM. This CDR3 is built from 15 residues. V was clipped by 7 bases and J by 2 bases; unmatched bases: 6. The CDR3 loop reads CASTSGGAHPYEQYF. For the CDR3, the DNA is TGTGCCAGCACTAGCGGGGGGGCCCACCCCTACGAGCAGTACTTC.

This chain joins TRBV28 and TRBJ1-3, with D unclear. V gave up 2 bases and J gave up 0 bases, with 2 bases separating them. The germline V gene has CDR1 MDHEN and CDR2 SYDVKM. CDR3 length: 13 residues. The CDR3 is CASSLASGNTIYF. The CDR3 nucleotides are TGTGCCAGCAGTTTAGCCTCTGGAAACACCATATATTTT.

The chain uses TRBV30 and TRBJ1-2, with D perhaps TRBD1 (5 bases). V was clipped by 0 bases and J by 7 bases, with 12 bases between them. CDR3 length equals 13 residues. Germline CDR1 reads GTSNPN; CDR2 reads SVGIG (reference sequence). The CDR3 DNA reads TGTGCCTGGAGTGTATCGGGGGAGGGTGGCTACACCTTC. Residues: CAWSVSGEGGYTF.

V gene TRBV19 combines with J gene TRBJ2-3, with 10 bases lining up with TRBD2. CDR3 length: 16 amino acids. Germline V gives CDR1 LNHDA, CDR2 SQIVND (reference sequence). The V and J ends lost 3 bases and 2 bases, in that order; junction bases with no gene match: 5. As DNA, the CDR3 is TGTGCCAGTAGTATGGGGCTAGCGGGGGTCACAGATACGCAGTATTTT. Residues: CASSMGLAGVTDTQYF. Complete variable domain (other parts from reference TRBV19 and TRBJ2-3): DGGITQSPKYLFRKEGQNVTLSCEQNLNHDAMYWYRQDPGQGLRLIYYSQIVNDFQKGDIAEGYSVSREKKESFPLTVTSAQKNPTAFYLCASSMGLAGVTDTQYFGPGTRLTVL.

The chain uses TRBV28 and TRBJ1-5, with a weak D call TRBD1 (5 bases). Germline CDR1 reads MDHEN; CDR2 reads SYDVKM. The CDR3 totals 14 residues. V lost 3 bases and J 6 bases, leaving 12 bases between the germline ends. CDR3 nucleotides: TGTGCCAGCAGTTTGGACACCTCCCGTCAGCCCCAGCATTTT. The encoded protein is CASSLDTSRQPQHF.

The CDR3 is CASSRSDRGRGTQYF. The DNA for the CDR3 is TGTGCCAGCAGTCGATCCGACAGGGGGCGCGGAACCCAGTACTTC. This chain uses TRBV2 with TRBJ2-5, with 10 bases aligning to TRBD1. J lost 8 bases, V lost 5 bases, and 11 bases had no gene match. The CDR3 spans 15 residues. Germline CDR1 is SNHLY and CDR2 is FYNNEI.

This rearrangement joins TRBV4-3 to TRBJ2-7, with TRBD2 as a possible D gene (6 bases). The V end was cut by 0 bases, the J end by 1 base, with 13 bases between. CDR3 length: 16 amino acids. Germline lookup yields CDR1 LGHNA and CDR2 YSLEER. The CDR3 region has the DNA TGCGCCAGCAGCCAAGAGGGGGGAGACAGTTCCTACGAGCAGTACTTC. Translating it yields CASSQEGGDSSYEQYF.

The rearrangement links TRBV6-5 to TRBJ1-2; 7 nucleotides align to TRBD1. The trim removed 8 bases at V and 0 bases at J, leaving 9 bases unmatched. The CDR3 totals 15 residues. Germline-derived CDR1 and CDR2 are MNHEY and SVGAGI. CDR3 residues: CASVRGTASNYGYTF. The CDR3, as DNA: TGTGCCAGCGTACGCGGGACAGCATCTAACTATGGCTACACCTTC.

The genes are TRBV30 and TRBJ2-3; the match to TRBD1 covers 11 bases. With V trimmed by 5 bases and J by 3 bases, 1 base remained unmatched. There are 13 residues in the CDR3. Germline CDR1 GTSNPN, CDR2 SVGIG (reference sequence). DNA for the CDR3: TGTGCCTGGGGGACAGGGGGGACAGATACGCAGTATTTT. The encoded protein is CAWGTGGTDTQYF.

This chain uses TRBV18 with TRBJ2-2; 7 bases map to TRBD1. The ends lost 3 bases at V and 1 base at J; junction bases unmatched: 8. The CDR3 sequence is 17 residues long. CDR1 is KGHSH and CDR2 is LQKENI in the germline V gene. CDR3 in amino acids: CASSPNPGQENTGELFF. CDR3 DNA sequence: TGTGCCAGCTCACCCAACCCAGGACAGGAGAACACCGGGGAGCTGTTTTTT. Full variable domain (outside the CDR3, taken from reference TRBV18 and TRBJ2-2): NAGVMQNPRHLVRRRGQEARLRCSPMKGHSHVYWYRQLPEEGLKFMVYLQKENIIDESGMPKERFSAEFPKEGPSILRIQQVVRGDSAAYFCASSPNPGQENTGELFFGEGSRLTVL.

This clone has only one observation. The CDR3 reads CASSQNTEAFF. The CDR3 bases are TGTGCCAGCAGCCAGAACACTGAAGCTTTCTTT. The V call is TRBV7-9, the J call TRBJ1-1; D not certain. Germline V gene lookup returns CDR1 SEHNR and CDR2 FQNEAQ (reference sequence). V was cut by 5 bases and J by 1 base, with 2 bases left in between. The CDR3 consists of 11 residues.